This T cell receptor (beta chain) stems from a study of early T cells in non-severe SARS-CoV-2 infection. Individually, cDNA molecules had unique molecular identifiers attached to them. TCRdb redid the calling of the 5' RACE reads with MiXCR, one entry per CDR3 protein. The sample has around 37,000 distinct CDR3 sequences; over 9% are singletons. The CDR3 runs to 17 residues. Trimming left V 0 bases short and J 2 bases short, with 12 bases between. The germline V gene has CDR1 SGDLS and CDR2 YYNGEE. This clonotype was counted ten times or more. The sequence was obtained from an adult who was a healthcare worker with PCR-confirmed SARS-CoV-2 infection or an uninfected control (not recorded which). The material sequenced was whole blood. The V call is TRBV9, the J call TRBJ1-6, with D unresolved. The CDR3: CASSVEGQAAYNSPLHF. The DNA of the CDR3 is TGTGCCAGCAGCGTAGAAGGTCAAGCCGCCTATAATTCACCCCTCCACTTT. Full variable domain (missing parts from reference TRBV9 and TRBJ1-6): DSGVTQTPKHLITATGQRVTLRCSPRSGDLSVYWYQQSLDQGLQFLIQYYNGEERAKGNILERFSAQQFPDLHSELNLSSLELGDSALYFCASSVEGQAAYNSPLHFGNGTRLTVT.